This TCR beta chain appears in the sequencing data of a study of T cells after yellow fever vaccination (dated by TCRdb to about 2019). Notes on the research overall: The SMART-Seq v4 Ultra Low Input RNA kit was used to prepare libraries from fractions with low cell numbers. To follow T-cell clones before and after primary and booster YFV17D yellow fever vaccination, bulk TCR alpha and beta repertoires were sequenced over time. The cohort comprised two healthy male donors, one aged 18 to 30 and one aged 30 to 40 years. Blood samples were taken at several timepoints before and after primary and secondary immunization, and bulk PBMC replicates and cell subsets were isolated. General findings and caveats noted by the study authors: FACS-sorted repertoires could contain abundant contaminating clonotypes from the bulk population, so computational filtering was required. After the booster, most clones that had expanded after primary vaccination were detected again (roughly 96% of CD4 and roughly 86% of CD8), suggesting broad maintenance of memory. The secondary T-cell response was weaker than the primary response but faster, peaking on day 5 instead of day 15. Only two donors were included in the study, so the extent to which the findings can be generalized is limited. A small share of clonotypes occurred in both CD4 and CD8 compartments, likely arising from convergent recombination.

The sequencer was an Illumina NovaSeq 6000. TCR cDNA was synthesized by 5'RACE template switching, through which a universal primer site and unique molecular identifiers were introduced. Priming for cDNA synthesis came from both the TCR alpha and TCR beta constant segments. Library amplification involved two PCR steps, and the second step added sample barcodes and sequencing adapters. Sequencing of libraries was done on Illumina HiSeq 2500 (2x100 bp) or NovaSeq (2x150 bp). Concerning the study's data processing: MIGEC was used to demultiplex reads and collapse the reads into UMI consensus sequences, and MiXCR was used for V(D)J alignment. Vaccine-responding clonotypes were defined with edgeR using replicate PBMC samples, requiring FDR below 0.01 and a log2 fold change above 5 up to day 15. Each bulk clonotype received a CD4 or CD8 identity based on whether the sequenced CD4 or CD8 repertoire contained that clonotype at higher abundance. The public reads were reprocessed in TCRdb via fastp at Q25 and MiXCR, keeping in-frame beta chains. Rows merge per CDR3 protein into single entries with the most common DNA and genes. The V and J calls reflect TCRdb's pipeline rather than the authors' work. This sample is represented by 300,000 to 350,000 distinct CDR3 sequences; roughly 10% of them were singletons. Roughly 3% of the sample belongs to the ten largest clones.

This clonotype was observed many times. The antigen it binds to is not known. No much larger clonotype is one base removed from it; base qualities were not supplied. The intended sense of this specimen's treatment or condition label: live attenuated yellow fever vaccine strain. A standard Ficoll-Paque protocol was used to isolate PBMCs from peripheral blood. Dynabeads CD4 and CD8 positive selection kits were used to isolate the CD4 and CD8 T-cell fractions. RNA was extracted with TriZol from bulk PBMCs, CD4 and CD8 fractions, and dextramer-positive and dextramer-negative fractions. This clonotype was sampled from a young man who received the YFV17D yellow fever vaccine. This sample comprised CD4+ T cells sorted from PBMCs, obtained 45 days after the yellow fever booster vaccination.

CDR3 loop: CSVKPGTGQTYEQYV. The nucleotides read TGCAGTGTTAAACCCGGGACAGGCCAAACCTACGAGCAGTACGTC. The V and J segments used are TRBV20-1 and TRBJ2-7; 8 bases in the middle match TRBD1. V is pruned by 7 bases and J by 2 bases, leaving 13 bases of the junction without a gene match. From the cysteine up to the valine, the CDR3 has a length of 15 residues. The read is trimmed to its CDR3 DNA, 45 bases read in frame from base 1. For CDR1 and CDR2, the germline V gene (reference sequence) lists DFQATT and SNEGSKA.